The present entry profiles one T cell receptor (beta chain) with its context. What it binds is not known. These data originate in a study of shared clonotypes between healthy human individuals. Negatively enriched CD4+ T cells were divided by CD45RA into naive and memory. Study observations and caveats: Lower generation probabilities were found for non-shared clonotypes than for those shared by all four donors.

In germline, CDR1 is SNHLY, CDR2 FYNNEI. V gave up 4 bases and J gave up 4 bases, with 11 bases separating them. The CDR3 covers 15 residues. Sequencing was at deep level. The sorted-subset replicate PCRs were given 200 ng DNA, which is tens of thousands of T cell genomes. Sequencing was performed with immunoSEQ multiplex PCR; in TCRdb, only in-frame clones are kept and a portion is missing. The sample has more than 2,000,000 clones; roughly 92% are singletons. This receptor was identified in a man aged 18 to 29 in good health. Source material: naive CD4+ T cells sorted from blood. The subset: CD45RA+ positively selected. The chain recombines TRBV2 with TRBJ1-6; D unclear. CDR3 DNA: TGTGCCAGCAGTGTCAGTGGGGATTATAATTCACCCCTCCACTTT. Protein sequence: CASSVSGDYNSPLHF.